This entry features one TCR beta chain sequence. Looked up from germline, CDR1 is MNHNS and CDR2 is SASEGT. V was clipped by 4 bases and J by 12 bases; unmatched bases: 6. The CDR3 is made up of 14 amino acids. As originally analysed: Without quality scores, immunoSEQ junctional reads could not be filtered like full-length reads. Only in-frame clones appear in the TCRdb table, and some are missing; sequencing was by immunoSEQ multiplex PCR. Clonal size and the V and J genes are those of that table, whereas D and trimming came from the DNA. Of fewer than 600,000 clones detected, more than 70% appear once; the ten largest clones hold approximately 12%. The data were obtained in a study of shared clonotypes between healthy human individuals. Within Nashville, Tennessee resided all donors, each a Caucasian adult.

The sample consisted of PBMCs. The rearrangement links TRBV6-1 to TRBJ2-1; 13 bases fit TRBD2. The sequence was collected from a woman between 40 and 50 years old in good health. Some clones in this sample may be carry-over from other donors' samples. The CDR3 DNA follows: TGTGCCAGCAGTGCCTCCGGGACTAGCGGGATGCAGTTCTTC. Amino acids: CASSASGTSGMQFF.